This T cell receptor (beta chain) was observed in a study of cytomegalovirus exposure and HLA in healthy donors. For the study at large: The 130 or so validation repertoires, a later analysis reported, used the same platform as the 666 first-cohort repertoires.

Per germline, CDR1 MDHEN and CDR2 SYDVKM. V was pared by 4 bases and J by 6 bases, with 18 bases between. The CDR3 contains 15 residues. Assay used: immunoSEQ multiplex PCR; TCRdb lists only in-frame clones, some missing. The sample records 55,000 to 65,000 clones, roughly 96% being singletons. As for this clone: Its antigen is not known.

The study, taken as a whole, reports: Many donors shared some public TCRs, even though most TCR sequences were rare. In vitro data verified a few CMV-associated chains as specific for CMV antigens.

The sequenced sample was PBMCs. The clonotype originates from a man between 18 and 35 years old in good health and CMV-seronegative. The rearrangement links TRBV28 to TRBJ2-5; possibly TRBD2 for D (6 bases). The CDR3 coding sequence is TGTGCCAGCAGTTCCTCCAGTGGGGGGTTGAAGACCCAGTACTTC. Protein sequence: CASSSSSGGLKTQYF.